Following are 14 T cell receptor beta chains from one sample sequenced in a study of shared clonotypes between healthy human individuals. Clones were sequenced by immunoSEQ multiplex PCR, and TCRdb holds only the in-frame ones, with some missing. The sample has millions of clones; just over 90% are singletons. Source material: naive CD4+ T cells sorted from blood. Regarding subset: CD45RA+ positively selected. Source of these receptors: a man aged 18 to 29 in good health.

The table lists this clone with a few counts. The gene calls are TRBV7-2 and TRBJ2-3; D unresolved. Looked up from germline, CDR1 is SGHTA and CDR2 is FQGNSA. This CDR3 region has 13 residues. Trimming took off 2 bases at V and 2 bases at J, with 5 bases between the two ends. The CDR3 bases are TGTGCCAGCAGCTTATACTTCACAGATACGCAGTATTTT. Amino acid sequence: CASSLYFTDTQYF.

The V and J genes are TRBV10-3 and TRBJ2-3, with D maybe TRBD2 (5 bases). V lost 2 bases and J 2 bases, leaving 11 bases between the germline ends. Germline assignment: CDR1 ENHRY and CDR2 SYGVKD. CDR3 size: 15 residues. The CDR3 protein is CAISEGETSTDTQYF. CDR3 in DNA: TGTGCCATCAGTGAGGGGGAGACATCCACAGATACGCAGTATTTT.

This sequence joins TRBV6-6 and TRBJ2-7, with unresolved D. The length of the CDR3 is 15 residues. The V end lost 4 bases, the J end lost 4 bases, and 17 bases lay between the germline ends. Germline CDR1 reads MNHNY; CDR2 reads SVGAGI (reference sequence). As DNA, the CDR3 is TGTGCCAGCAGTTCCCCCACCCAAAGCCAATACGAGCAGTACTTC. Translating gives CASSSPTQSQYEQYF.

V gene TRBV5-1 combines with J gene TRBJ2-2; maybe TRBD1 (6 bases). The CDR3 covers 17 residues. Germline V gene data show CDR1 as SGHRS and CDR2 as YFSETQ. Between the trimmed V and J ends, which lost 3 bases and 1 base, there was a span of 16 bases. CDR3 sequence: CASSSFSQGQNTGELFF. The DNA for the CDR3 is TGCGCCAGCAGCTCCTTCTCACAGGGACAGAACACCGGGGAGCTGTTTTTT.

The chain combines TRBV27 with TRBJ1-5; TRBD1 agrees at 8 bases. Looked up from germline, CDR1 is MNHEY and CDR2 is SMNVEV (reference sequence). V shed 10 bases, J shed 0 bases, and the junction held 8 bases outside the gene matches. The CDR3 has 15 residues. For the CDR3, the DNA is TGTGCCACCCGACCCGGGACAGGTAGCAATCAGCCCCAGCATTTT. It translates to CATRPGTGSNQPQHF.

As for this clone: The same CDR3 can be traced to other DNA sequences in this sample. The V call is TRBV30, the J call TRBJ1-6; 7 bases align to TRBD1. The ends lost 0 bases at V and 6 bases at J; junction bases unmatched: 2. In germline, CDR1 is GTSNPN, CDR2 SVGIG (reference sequence). The CDR3 totals 14 residues. DNA of the CDR3: TGTGCCTGGAGTGTGAACAGGGGTAATTCACCCCTCCACTTT. Translating it yields CAWSVNRGNSPLHF.

The chain has TRBV6-1 and TRBJ1-6, with D unclear. CDR3 length: 14 residues. Between the trimmed V and J ends, which lost 4 bases and 5 bases, there was a span of 9 bases. Germline V gene data show CDR1 as MNHNS and CDR2 as SASEGT. CDR3 protein: CASSGVFDNSPLHF. CDR3 DNA sequence: TGTGCCAGCAGTGGTGTTTTTGATAATTCACCCCTCCACTTT.

The chain joins TRBV5-4 to TRBJ2-5; D may be TRBD2 (5 bases). The V end was cut by 5 bases, the J end by 1 base, with 9 bases between. The CDR3 consists of 13 residues. Germline V gene sequence: CDR1 SGHNT, CDR2 YYREEE (reference sequence). Written as DNA, the CDR3 is TGTGCCAGCAGGGACGCGGGCCAAGAGACCCAGTACTTC. Amino acid sequence: CASRDAGQETQYF.

The J gene is TRBJ2-7, the V gene TRBV10-1; D gene unclear. CDR1 WNHNN and CDR2 SYGVQD come from the germline V gene (reference sequence). The germline V and J ends were trimmed by 8 bases and 3 bases, with 11 bases remaining between them. The CDR3 sequence is 12 residues long. In nucleotides, the CDR3 is TGCGCCAGCGGAAAAGGGAACTACGAGCAGTACTTC. Its translation is CASGKGNYEQYF.

The rearrangement uses TRBV29-1 and TRBJ2-7; D call uncertain. The ends were cut back, 5 bases at V and 2 bases at J, with 10 bases in the middle. The CDR3 spans 12 residues. Germline CDR1 reads SQVTM; CDR2 reads ANQGSEA. The CDR3, as DNA: TGCAGCGTTCAGGACGGTACCTACGAGCAGTACTTC. Translation: CSVQDGTYEQYF.

V usage is TRBV27 and J usage is TRBJ2-3; D unclear. Trimming took 6 bases from V and 0 from J, leaving 7 bases between them. The CDR3 contains 13 residues. The germline V gene encodes CDR1 MNHEY and CDR2 SMNVEV (reference sequence). DNA for the CDR3: TGTGCCAGCAGGCAGTATAGCACAGATACGCAGTATTTT. The encoded protein is CASRQYSTDTQYF.

This sequence joins TRBV6-6 and TRBJ1-2, with D maybe TRBD1 (5 bases). V was pared by 5 bases and J by 8 bases, with 21 bases between. Germline V gene data show CDR1 as MNHNY and CDR2 as SVGAGI (reference sequence). The CDR3 length is 15 residues. The CDR3 spells CASSKALAGIVGYTF. The CDR3 coding sequence is TGTGCCAGCAGTAAGGCCCTGGCAGGGATTGTCGGCTACACCTTC.

CDR3 coding DNA: TGTGCCAGCAGCTCTAGCGGGGAAGTAGATACGCAGTATTTT. Its translation is CASSSSGEVDTQYF. The chain links TRBV7-9 to TRBJ2-3; 9 nucleotides agree with TRBD2. There are 14 residues in the CDR3. The V segment lost 4 bases and the J segment 5 bases; nucleotides outside the gene matches: 4. In germline, CDR1 is SEHNR, CDR2 FQNEAQ (reference sequence).

Comments on this clone: Distinct nucleotide sequences in the sample also encode this CDR3. The chain recombines TRBV5-1 with TRBJ2-4; D is undetermined. Germline V gene lookup returns CDR1 SGHRS and CDR2 YFSETQ. Trimming removed 0 bases from V and 7 bases from J, with 5 bases in between. The CDR3 is 12 residues long. This chain's CDR3 is CASSLEGNIQYF. The CDR3 coding sequence is TGCGCCAGCAGCTTGGAAGGTAACATTCAGTACTTC.